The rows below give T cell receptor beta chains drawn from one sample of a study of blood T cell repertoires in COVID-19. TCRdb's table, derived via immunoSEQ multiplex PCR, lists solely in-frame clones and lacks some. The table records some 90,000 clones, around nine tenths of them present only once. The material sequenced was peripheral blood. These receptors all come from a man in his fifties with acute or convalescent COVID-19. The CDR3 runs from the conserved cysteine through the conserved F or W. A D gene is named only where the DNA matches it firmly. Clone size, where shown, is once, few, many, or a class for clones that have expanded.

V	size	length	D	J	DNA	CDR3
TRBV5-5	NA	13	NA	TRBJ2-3	TGTGCCAGCAGCCCGCTAGGGGCAGATACGCAGTCTTTT	CASSPLGADTQSF
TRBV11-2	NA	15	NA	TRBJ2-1	TGTGCCAGCTTAAGGGATCCGGGGGCCTACAATGAGCAGTTCTTC	CASLRDPGAYNEQFF
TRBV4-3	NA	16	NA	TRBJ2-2	TGCGCCAGCAGCCAAGGTACGCACAGACCCACCGGGGAGCTGTTTTTT	CASSQGTHRPTGELFF
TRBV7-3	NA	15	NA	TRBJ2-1	TGTGCCAGCAGCCCCTACCCGAGGGCTGGAGATGAGCAGTTCTTC	CASSPYPRAGDEQFF
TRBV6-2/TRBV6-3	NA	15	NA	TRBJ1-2	TGTGCCAGCAGTTACTCCCCAGGGGCAGACTATGGCTACACCTTC	CASSYSPGADYGYTF
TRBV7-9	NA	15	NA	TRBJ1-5	TGTGCCAGCAGTTCAGGAACAGGGATAGGTCAGCCCCAGCATTTT	CASSSGTGIGQPQHF
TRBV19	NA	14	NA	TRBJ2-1	TGTGCCAGTACGGCGGGCCCCGGCGGGAATGAGCAGTTCTTC	CASTAGPGGNEQFF
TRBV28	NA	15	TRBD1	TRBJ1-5	TGTGCCAGCAGGCTGACAGGGATCCCCAATCAGCCCCAGCATTTT	CASRLTGIPNQPQHF
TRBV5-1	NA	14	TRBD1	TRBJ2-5	TGCGCCAGCAGCTTGGGACAGGGGAGAGAGACCCAGTACTTC	CASSLGQGRETQYF
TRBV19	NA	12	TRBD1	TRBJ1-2	TGTGCCAGTAGTCAGAGGGGGCCTGGCTACACCTTC	CASSQRGPGYTF
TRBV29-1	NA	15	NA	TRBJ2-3	TGCAGCGTTGAGAAGGGCGGGTCGGTCACAGATACGCAGTATTTT	CSVEKGGSVTDTQYF
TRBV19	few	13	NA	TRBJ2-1	TGTGCCAGTAGTAGGGGACTCTTCAATGAGCAGTTCTTC	CASSRGLFNEQFF
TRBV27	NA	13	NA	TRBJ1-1	TGTGCCAGCAGTTACGGAGTGAACACTGAAGCTTTCTTT	CASSYGVNTEAFF
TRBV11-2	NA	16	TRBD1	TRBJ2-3	TGTGCCAGCAGCTCCTGGGGGACAGGGAAGGCGGATACGCAGTATTTT	CASSSWGTGKADTQYF
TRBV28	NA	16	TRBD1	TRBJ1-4	TGTGCCAGCAGTTCAACAGGGGGCGGCATTAATGAAAAACTGTTTTTT	CASSSTGGGINEKLFF
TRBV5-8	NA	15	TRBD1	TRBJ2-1	TGTGCCAGCAGCTTGAGGGGGACAGTCTACAATGAGCAGTTCTTC	CASSLRGTVYNEQFF
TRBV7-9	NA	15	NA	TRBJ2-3	TGTGCCAGCAGCTTGAGGGACCCGGGGGCAGATACGCAGTATTTT	CASSLRDPGADTQYF
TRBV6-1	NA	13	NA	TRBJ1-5	TGTGCCAGCAGTGAACAGAGCAATCAGCCCCAGCATTTT	CASSEQSNQPQHF
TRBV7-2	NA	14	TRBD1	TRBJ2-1	TGTGCCAGCAGCCCTCGACAGGGGTTGAATGAGCAGTTCTTC	CASSPRQGLNEQFF
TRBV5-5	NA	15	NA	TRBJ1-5	TGTGCCAGCAGCCCCGTTCCGCAAGCCAATCAGCCCCAGCATTTT	CASSPVPQANQPQHF